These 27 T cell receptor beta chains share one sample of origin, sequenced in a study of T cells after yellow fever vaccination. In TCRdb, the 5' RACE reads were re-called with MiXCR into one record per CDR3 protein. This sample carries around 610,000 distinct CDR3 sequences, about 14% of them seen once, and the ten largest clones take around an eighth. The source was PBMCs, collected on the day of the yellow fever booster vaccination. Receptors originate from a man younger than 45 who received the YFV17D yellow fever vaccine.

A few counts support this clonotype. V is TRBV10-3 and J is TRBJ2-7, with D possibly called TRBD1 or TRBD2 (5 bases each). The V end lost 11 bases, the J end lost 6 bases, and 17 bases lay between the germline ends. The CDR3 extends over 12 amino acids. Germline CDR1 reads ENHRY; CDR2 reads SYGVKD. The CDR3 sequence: CAGRDQLGEQYF. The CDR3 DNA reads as TGTGCCGGCCGGGACCAACTTGGCGAGCAGTACTTC.

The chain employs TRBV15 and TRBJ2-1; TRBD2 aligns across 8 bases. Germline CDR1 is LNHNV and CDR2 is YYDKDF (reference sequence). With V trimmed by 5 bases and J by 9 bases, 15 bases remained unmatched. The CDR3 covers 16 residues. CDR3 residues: CATSQRTKRERSEQFF. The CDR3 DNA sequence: TGTGCCACCAGCCAACGGACGAAGCGGGAGAGGAGTGAGCAGTTCTTC.

The CDR3 loop is CATGSPGGNTGELFF. The CDR3 DNA reads TGTGCCACCGGGTCCCCAGGAGGGAACACCGGGGAGCTGTTTTTT. The gene calls are TRBV28 and TRBJ2-2, with D perhaps TRBD2 (5 bases). The CDR3 runs to 15 residues. Trimming cost V 10 bases and J 1 base, with 16 bases left between them. The germline gives CDR1 MDHEN, CDR2 SYDVKM. Full variable domain (remainder filled in from reference TRBV28 and TRBJ2-2): DVKVTQSSRYLVKRTGEKVFLECVQDMDHENMFWYRQDPGLGLRLIYFSYDVKMKEKGDIPEGYSVSREKKERFSLILESASTNQTSMYLCATGSPGGNTGELFFGEGSRLTVL.

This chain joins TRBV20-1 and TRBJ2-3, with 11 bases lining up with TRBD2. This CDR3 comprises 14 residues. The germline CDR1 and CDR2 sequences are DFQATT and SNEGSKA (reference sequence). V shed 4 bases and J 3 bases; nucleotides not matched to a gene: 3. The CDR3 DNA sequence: TGCAGTGCTATGGCTAGCGGGAGGACAGATACGCAGTATTTT. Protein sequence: CSAMASGRTDTQYF.

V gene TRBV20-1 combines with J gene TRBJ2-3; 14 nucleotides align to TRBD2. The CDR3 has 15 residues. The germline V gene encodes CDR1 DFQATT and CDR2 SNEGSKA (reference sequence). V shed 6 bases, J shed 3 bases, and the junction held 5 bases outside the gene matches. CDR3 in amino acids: CSAARLAGGTDTQYF. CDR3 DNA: TGCAGTGCCGCGCGACTAGCGGGAGGGACAGATACGCAGTATTTT.

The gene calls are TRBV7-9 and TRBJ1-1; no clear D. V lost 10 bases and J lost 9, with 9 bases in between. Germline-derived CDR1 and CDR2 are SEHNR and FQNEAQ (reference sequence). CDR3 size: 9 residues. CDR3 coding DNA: TGTGCCACGGAGGTTAAAGCTTTCTTT. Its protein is CATEVKAFF.

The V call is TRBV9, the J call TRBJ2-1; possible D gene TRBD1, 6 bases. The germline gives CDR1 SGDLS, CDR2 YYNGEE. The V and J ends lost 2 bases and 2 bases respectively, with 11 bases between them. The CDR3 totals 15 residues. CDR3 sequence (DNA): TGTGCCAGCAGCGTTTCAACAGGGCCCTACAATGAGCAGTTCTTC. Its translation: CASSVSTGPYNEQFF.

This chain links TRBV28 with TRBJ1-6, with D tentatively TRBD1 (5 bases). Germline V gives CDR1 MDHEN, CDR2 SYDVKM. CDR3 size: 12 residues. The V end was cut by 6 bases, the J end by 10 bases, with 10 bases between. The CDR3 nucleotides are TGTGCCAGCAGGCAGGGCGGCTCACCCCTCCACTTT. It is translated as CASRQGGSPLHF.

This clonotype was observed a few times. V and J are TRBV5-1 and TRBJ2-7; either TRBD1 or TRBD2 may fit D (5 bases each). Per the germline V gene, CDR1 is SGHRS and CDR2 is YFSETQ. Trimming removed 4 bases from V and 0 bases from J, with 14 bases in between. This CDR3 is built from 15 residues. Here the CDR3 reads CASSRTGTTSYEQYF. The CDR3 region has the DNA TGCGCCAGCAGCAGAACCGGGACGACCTCCTACGAGCAGTACTTC. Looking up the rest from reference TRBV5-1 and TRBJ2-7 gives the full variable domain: KAGVTQTPRYLIKTRGQQVTLSCSPISGHRSVSWYQQTPGQGLQFLFEYFSETQRNKGNFPGRFSGRQFSNSRSEMNVSTLELGDSALYLCASSRTGTTSYEQYFGPGTRLTVT.

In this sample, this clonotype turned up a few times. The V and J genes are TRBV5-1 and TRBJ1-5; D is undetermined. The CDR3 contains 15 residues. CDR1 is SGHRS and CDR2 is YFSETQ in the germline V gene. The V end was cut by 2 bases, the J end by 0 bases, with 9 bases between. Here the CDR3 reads CASSLGAGSNQPQHF. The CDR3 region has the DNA TGCGCCAGCAGCTTAGGAGCGGGTAGCAATCAGCCCCAGCATTTT.

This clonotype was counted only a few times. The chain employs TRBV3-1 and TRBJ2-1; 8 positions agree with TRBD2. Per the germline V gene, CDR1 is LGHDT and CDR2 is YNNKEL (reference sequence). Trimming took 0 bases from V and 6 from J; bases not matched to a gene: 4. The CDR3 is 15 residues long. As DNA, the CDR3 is TGTGCCAGCAGCCAAGACCCTAGCGGGCCCAATGAGCAGTTCTTC. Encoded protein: CASSQDPSGPNEQFF.

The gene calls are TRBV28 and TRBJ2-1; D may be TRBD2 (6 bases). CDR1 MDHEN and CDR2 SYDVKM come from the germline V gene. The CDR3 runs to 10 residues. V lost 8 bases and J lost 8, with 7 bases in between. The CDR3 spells CASGRHEQFF. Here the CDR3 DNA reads TGTGCCAGCGGGAGGCATGAGCAGTTCTTC.

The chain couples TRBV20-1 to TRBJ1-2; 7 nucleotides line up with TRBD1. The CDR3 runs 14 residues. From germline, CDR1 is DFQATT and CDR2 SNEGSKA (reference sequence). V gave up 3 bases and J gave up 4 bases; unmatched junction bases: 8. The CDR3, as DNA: TGCAGTGCTAGTCGGAGCAGGGGGGCCTATGGCTACACCTTC. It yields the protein CSASRSRGAYGYTF.

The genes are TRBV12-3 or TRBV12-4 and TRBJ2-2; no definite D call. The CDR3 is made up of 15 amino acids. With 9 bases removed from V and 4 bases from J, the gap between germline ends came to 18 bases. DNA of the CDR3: TGTGCCAGACCGTCGGATAGGGAAGGCACCGGGGAGCTGTTTTTT. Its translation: CARPSDREGTGELFF.

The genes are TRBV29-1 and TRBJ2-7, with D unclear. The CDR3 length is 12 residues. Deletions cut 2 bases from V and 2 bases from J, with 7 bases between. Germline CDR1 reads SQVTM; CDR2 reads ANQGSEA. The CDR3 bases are TGCAGCGTTGAACAGGATACCTACGAGCAGTACTTC. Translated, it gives CSVEQDTYEQYF.

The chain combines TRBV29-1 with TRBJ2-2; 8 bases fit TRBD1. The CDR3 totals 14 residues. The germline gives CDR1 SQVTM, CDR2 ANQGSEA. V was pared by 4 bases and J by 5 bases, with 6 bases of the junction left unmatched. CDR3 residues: CSVAQGAGTGELFF. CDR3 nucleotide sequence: TGCAGCGTTGCCCAGGGGGCAGGGACCGGGGAGCTGTTTTTT.

CDR3: CASSLRTARETQYF. The CDR3 DNA follows: TGTGCCAGCAGTTTGCGGACAGCGCGAGAGACCCAGTACTTC. V gene TRBV12-3 or TRBV12-4 combines with J gene TRBJ2-5, with a tentative D call TRBD1 (6 bases). This CDR3 has 14 amino acids. V lost 3 bases and J lost 4, with 12 bases in between.

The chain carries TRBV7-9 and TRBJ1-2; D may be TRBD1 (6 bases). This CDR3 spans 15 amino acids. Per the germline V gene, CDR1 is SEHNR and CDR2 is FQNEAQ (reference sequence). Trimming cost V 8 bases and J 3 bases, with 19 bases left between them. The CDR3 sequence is CASPVGGAQYYGYTF. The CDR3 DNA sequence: TGTGCCAGCCCCGTGGGGGGGGCGCAATACTATGGCTACACCTTC. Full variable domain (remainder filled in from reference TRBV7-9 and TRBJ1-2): DTGVSQNPRHKITKRGQNVTFRCDPISEHNRLYWYRQTLGQGPEFLTYFQNEAQLEKSRLLSDRFSAERPKGSFSTLEIQRTEQGDSAMYLCASPVGGAQYYGYTFGSGTRLTVV.

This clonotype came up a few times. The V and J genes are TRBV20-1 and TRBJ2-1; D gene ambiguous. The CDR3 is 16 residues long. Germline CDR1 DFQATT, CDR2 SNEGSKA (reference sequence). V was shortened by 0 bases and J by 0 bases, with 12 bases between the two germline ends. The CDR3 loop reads CSARDRALGSYNEQFF. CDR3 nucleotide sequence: TGCAGTGCTAGAGATCGAGCACTCGGCTCCTACAATGAGCAGTTCTTC.

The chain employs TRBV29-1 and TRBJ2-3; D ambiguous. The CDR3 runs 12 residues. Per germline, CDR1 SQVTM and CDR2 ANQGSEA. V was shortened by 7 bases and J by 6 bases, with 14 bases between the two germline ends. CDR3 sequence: CSGSSGEDTQYF. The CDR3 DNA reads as TGCAGCGGCTCGTCGGGCGAGGATACGCAGTATTTT.

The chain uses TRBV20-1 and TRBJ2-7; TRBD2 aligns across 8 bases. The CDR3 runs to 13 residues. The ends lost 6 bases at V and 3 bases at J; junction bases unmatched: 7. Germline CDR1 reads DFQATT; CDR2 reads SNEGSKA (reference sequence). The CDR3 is CSAVGREGYEQYF. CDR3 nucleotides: TGCAGTGCCGTTGGACGGGAGGGCTACGAGCAGTACTTC.

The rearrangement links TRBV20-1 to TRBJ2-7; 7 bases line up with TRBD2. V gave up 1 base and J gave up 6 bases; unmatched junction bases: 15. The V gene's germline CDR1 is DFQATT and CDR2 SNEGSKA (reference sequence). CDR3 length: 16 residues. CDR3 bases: TGCAGTGCTAGAGGAGGTCCTAGCGGCTTAGATGGCGAGCAGTACTTC. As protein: CSARGGPSGLDGEQYF.

The CDR3 DNA is TGTGCCAGCTCACCTAATCAAGAACAAGGGGCTTTCTTT. Translation: CASSPNQEQGAFF. The genes are TRBV18 and TRBJ1-1; D gene unclear. The CDR3 is made up of 13 amino acids. Germline assignment: CDR1 KGHSH and CDR2 LQKENI. The V gene lost 3 bases and the J gene lost 11 bases, with 16 bases spanning the gap.

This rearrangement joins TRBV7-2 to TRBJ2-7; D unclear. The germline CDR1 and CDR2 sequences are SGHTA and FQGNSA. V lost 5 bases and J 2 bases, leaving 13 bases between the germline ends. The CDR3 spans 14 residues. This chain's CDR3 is CASSTGLAPYEQYF. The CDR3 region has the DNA TGTGCCAGCAGCACGGGTCTTGCTCCCTACGAGCAGTACTTC.

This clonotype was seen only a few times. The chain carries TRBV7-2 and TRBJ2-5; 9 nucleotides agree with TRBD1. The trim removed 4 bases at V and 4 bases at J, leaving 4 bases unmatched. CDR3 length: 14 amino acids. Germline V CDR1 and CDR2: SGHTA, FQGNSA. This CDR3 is CASSSQGAGETQYF. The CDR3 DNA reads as TGTGCCAGCAGCTCACAGGGGGCGGGAGAGACCCAGTACTTC. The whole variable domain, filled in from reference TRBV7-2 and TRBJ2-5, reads GAGVSQSPSNKVTEKGKDVELRCDPISGHTALYWYRQSLGQGLEFLIYFQGNSAPDKSGLPSDRFSAERTGGSVSTLTIQRTQQEDSAVYLCASSSQGAGETQYFGPGTRLLVL.

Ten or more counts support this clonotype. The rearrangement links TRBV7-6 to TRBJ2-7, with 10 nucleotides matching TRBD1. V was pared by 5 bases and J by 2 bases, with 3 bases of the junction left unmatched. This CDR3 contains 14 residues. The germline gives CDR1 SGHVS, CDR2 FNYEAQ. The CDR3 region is CASSAGQGAYEQYF. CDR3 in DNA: TGTGCCAGCAGCGCCGGACAGGGGGCCTACGAGCAGTACTTC.

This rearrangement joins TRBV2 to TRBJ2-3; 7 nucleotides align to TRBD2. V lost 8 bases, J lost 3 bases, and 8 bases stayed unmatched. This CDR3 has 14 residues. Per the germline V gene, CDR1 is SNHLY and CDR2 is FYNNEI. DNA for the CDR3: TGTGCCAGCTGGGGGGGAGTGGGTACAGATACGCAGTATTTT. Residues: CASWGGVGTDTQYF.